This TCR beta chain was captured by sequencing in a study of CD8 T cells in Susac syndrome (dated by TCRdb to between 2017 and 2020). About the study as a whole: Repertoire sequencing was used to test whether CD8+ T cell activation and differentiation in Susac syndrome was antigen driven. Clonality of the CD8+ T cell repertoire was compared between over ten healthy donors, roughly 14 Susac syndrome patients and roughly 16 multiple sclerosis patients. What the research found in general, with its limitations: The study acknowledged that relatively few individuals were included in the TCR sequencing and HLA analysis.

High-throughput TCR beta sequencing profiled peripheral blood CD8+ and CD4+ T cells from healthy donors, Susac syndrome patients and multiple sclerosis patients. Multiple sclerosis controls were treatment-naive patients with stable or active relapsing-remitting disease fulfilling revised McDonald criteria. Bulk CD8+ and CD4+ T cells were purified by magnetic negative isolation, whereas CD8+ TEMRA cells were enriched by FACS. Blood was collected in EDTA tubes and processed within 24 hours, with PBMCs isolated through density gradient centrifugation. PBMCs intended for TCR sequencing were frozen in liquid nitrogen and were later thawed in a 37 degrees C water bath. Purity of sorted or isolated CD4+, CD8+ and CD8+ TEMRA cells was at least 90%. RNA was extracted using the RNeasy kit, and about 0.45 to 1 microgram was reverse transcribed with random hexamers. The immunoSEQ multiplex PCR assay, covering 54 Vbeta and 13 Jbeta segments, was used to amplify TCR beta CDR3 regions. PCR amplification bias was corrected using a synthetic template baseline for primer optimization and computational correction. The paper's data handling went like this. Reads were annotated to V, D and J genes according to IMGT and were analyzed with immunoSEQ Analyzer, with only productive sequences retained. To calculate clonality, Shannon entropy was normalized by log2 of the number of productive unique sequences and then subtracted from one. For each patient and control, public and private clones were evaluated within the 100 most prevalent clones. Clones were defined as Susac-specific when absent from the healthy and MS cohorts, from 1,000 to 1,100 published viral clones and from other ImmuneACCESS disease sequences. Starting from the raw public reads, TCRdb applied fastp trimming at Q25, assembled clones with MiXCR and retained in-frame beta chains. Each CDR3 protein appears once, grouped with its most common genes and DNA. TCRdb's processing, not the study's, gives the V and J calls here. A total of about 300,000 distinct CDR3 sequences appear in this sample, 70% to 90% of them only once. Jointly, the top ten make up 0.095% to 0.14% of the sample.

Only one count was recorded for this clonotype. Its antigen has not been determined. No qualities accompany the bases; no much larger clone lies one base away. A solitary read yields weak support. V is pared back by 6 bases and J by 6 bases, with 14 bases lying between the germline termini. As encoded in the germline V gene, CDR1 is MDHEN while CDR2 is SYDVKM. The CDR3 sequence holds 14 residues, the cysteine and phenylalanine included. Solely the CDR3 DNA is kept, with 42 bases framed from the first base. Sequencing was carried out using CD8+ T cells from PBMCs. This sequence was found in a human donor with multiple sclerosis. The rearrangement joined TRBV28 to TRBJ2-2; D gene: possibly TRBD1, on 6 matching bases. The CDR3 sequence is CASRLQGKAGELFF. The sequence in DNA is TGTGCCAGCAGGCTACAGGGAAAGGCCGGGGAGCTGTTTTTT.